The text below deals with one TCR beta chain. Antigen unknown. The sample comes from a study of beta chain features in type 1 diabetes. There was one heparinised blood draw per donor, averaging about 110 mL. CD4+ naive, central memory, regulatory and stem cell-like memory subsets were isolated by sorting on CD45RO/CCR7/CD25/CD127/CD95/CD27. The germline V gene has CDR1 KGHSH and CDR2 LQKENI. This CDR3 has 15 amino acids. V lost 5 bases to trimming and J lost 5 bases; unmatched junction nucleotides: 8. Sequenced material consisted of expressed TCRB transcripts (all of the isolated RNA was reverse transcribed). The repertoire was sequenced with immunoSEQ multiplex PCR; TCRdb's copy has only in-frame clones and lacks some. The table lists over 150,000 clones, around a tenth of them singletons. Study-level findings and limits: TCRB rearrangement may or may not be influenced by HLA type; here this remained unresolved. Shortening that was moderate but significant affected the TCRB CDR3s of Type 1 diabetes patients in all four CD4+ subsets. Compared to healthy donors, patients appeared to have naive, central memory and Treg TCRB repertoires that were more alike.

Sequenced sample: central memory CD4+ T cells from blood. The source of this sequence is a man aged 30-40 years with type 1 diabetes. The J gene is TRBJ1-4, the V gene TRBV18, with 7 positions matching TRBD1. The CDR3 region is CASSITGARNEKLFF. CDR3 coding DNA: TGTGCCAGCTCAATCACAGGGGCTCGGAATGAAAAACTGTTTTTT.